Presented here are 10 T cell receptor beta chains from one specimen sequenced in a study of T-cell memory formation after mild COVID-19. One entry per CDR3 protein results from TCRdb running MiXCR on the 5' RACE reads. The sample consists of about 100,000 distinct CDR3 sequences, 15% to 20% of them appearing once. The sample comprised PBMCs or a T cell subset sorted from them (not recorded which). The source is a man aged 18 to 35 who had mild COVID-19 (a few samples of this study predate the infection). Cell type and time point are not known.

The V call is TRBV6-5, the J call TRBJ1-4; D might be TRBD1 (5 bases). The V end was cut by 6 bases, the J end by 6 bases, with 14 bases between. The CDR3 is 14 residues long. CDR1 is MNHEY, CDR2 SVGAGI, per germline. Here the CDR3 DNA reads TGTGCCAGCAGACACCGGGTCAGGGATGAAAAACTGTTTTTT. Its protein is CASRHRVRDEKLFF.

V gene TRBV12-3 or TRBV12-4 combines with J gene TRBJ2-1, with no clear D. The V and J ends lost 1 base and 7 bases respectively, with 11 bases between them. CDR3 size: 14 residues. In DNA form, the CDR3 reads TGTGCCAGCAGTTTAGAGACTCCTGGGAATGAGCAGTTCTTC. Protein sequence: CASSLETPGNEQFF.

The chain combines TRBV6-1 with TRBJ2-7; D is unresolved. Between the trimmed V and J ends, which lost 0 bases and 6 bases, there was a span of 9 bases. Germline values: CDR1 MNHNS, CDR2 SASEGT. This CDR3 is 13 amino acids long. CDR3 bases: TGTGCCAGCAGTGAAGCGGGCGGAAGCGAGCAGTACTTC. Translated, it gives CASSEAGGSEQYF.

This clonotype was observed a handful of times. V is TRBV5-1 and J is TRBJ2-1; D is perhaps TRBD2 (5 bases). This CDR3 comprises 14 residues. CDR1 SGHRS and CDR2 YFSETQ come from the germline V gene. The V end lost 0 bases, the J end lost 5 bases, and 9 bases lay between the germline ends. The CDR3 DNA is TGCGCCAGCAGCTTGGGCGAAGCGGACAATGAGCAGTTCTTC. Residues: CASSLGEADNEQFF.

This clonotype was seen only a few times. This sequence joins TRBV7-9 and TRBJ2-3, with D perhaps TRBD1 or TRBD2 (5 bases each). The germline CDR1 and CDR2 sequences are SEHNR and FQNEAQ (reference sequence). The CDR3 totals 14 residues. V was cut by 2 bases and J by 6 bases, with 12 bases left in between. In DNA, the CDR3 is TGTGCCAGCAGCTTACCCGGGGCAGCTGATACGCAGTATTTT. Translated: CASSLPGAADTQYF.

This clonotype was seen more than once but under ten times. The CDR3 loop reads CASSLDRASYEQYF. CDR3 DNA sequence: TGTGCCAGCAGCTTAGATCGGGCATCCTACGAGCAGTACTTC. The genes are TRBV11-2 and TRBJ2-7; D is unresolved. Trimming pared 0 bases from V and 1 base from J, leaving 7 bases between. The CDR3 length is 14 residues. Germline-derived CDR1 and CDR2 are SGHAT and FQNNGV.

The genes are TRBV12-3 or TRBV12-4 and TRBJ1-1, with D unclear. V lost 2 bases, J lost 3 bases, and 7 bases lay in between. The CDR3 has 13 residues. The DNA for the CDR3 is TGTGCCAGCAGTTTAATGGGGTACACTGAAGCTTTCTTT. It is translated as CASSLMGYTEAFF.

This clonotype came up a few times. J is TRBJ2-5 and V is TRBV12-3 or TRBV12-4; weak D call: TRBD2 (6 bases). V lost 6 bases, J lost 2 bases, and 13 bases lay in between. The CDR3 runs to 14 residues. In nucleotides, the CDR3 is TGTGCCAGCAGGTCGGGACTGTTTCAAGAGACCCAGTACTTC. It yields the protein CASRSGLFQETQYF.

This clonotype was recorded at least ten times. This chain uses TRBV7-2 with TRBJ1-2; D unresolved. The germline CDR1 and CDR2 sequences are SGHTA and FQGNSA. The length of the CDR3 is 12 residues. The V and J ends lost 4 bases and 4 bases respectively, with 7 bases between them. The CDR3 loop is CASSSQSYGYTF. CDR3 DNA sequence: TGTGCCAGCAGCTCACAGTCCTATGGCTACACCTTC. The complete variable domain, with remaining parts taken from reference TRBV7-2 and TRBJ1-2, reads GAGVSQSPSNKVTEKGKDVELRCDPISGHTALYWYRQSLGQGLEFLIYFQGNSAPDKSGLPSDRFSAERTGGSVSTLTIQRTQQEDSAVYLCASSSQSYGYTFGSGTRLTVV.

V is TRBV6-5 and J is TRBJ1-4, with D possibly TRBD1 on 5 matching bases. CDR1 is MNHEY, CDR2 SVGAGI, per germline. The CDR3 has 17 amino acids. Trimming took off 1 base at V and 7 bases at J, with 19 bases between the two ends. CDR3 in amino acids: CASSYLGSRGAGEKLFF. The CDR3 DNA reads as TGTGCCAGCAGTTACTTAGGTTCGAGGGGCGCGGGTGAAAAACTGTTTTTT.